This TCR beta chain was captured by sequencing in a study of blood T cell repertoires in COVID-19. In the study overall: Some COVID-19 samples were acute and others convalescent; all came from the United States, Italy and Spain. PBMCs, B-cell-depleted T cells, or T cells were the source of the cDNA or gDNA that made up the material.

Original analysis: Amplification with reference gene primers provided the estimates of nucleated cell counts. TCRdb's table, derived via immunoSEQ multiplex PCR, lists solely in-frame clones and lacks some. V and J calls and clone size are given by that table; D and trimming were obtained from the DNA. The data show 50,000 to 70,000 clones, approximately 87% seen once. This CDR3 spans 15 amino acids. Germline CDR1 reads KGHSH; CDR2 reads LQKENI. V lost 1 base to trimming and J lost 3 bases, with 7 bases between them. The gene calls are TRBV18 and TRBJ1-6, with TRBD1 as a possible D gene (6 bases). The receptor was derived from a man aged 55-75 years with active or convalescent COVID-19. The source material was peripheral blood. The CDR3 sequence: CASSPQGDYNSPLHF. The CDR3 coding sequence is TGTGCCAGCTCACCACAGGGGGACTATAATTCACCCCTCCACTTT.